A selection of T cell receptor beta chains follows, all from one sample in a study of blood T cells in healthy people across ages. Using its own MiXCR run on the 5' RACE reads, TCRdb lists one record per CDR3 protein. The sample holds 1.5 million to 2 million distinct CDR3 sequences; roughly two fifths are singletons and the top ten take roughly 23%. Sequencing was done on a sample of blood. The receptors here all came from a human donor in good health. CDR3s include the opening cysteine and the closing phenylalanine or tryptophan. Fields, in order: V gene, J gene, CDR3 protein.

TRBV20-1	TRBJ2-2	CSARGELYTGELFF
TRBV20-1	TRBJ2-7	CSARDGRESSYEQYF
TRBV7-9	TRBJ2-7	CASSPSSTTYEQYF
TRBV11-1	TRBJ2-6	CASSPGQGSYSGANVLTF
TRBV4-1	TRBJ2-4	CASSQGPQVGQYF
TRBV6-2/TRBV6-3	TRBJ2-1	CAISRRDYEQFF
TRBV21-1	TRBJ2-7	CASSKTSRDRGYYEQYF
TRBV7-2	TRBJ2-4	CASSPRDRGISIQYF
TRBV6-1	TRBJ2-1	CASSGDSLDEQFF
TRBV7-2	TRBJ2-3	CASSLGWIDTQYF
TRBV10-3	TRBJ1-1	CAISAGSGMNTEAFF
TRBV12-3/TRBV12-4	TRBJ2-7	CASSLSGDYEQYF
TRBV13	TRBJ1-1	CASSLDQGYTEAFF
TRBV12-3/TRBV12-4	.	CASSGGALVEQYF
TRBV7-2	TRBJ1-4	CASSLGPQGGNEKLFF
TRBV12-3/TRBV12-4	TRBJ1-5	CASSTQGTGFSQHF
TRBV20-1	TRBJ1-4	CSARDIRRQANEKLFF
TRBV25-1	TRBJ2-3	CASSDFRGGRADTQYF
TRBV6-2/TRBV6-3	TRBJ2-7	CASSYSFVRSYEQYF
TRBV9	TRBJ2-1	CASINRVGGRYNEQFF
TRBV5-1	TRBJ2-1	CASKDGTGDYNEQFF
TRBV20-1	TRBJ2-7	CSAREDTSYEQYF
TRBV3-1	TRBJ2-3	CASSQDRLVPLTDTQYF
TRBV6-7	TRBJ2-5	CASKQGFKFWTQYF
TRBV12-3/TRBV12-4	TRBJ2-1	CASSLNRDHEQFF
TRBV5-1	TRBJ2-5	CASSIGQRETQYF
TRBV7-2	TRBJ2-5	CASSLALGQGRETQYF
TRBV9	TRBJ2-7	CASSVGQARYYEQYF
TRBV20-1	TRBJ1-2	CSARDLHSGGYTF
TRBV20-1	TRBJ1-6	CSASGQGVSPLHF
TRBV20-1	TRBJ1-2	CSASRDSYGYTF
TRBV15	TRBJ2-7	CATSRDNGGYEQYF
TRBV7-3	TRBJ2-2	CASSLMGQGAAGTGELFF
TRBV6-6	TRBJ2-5	CASSSTVGLGEETQYF
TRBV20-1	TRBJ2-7	CSASSGQDSYEQYF
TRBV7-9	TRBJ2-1	CASSSPTPNPYNEQFF
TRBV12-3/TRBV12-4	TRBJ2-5	CASSLFSGGPETQYF
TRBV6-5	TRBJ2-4	CASRGAGALMEQYF
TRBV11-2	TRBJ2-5	CASSVQGAKETQYF
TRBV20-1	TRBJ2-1	CSASPGQGANEQFF
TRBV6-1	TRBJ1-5	CASSVGPHCVYSNQPQHF
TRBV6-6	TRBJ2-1	CASSSPGQGSNEQFF
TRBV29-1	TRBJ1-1	CSVDIRPGEWITEAFF
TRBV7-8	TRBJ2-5	CASSPRPAGGEETQYF
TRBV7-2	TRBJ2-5	CASSLARGGRYEQYF
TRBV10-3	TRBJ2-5	CAISESWETQYF
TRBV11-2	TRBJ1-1	CASSRERSTEAFF
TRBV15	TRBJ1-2	CATSSSSGVGYTF